The 4 T cell receptor beta chains given below trace back to one sample, sequenced in a study of shared clonotypes between healthy human individuals. Profiled with immunoSEQ multiplex PCR; TCRdb holds only in-frame clones, not every one. Of around 1.9 million clones in the sample, roughly 95% were seen once. Positive CCR7 selection of CD45RO-negative cells yielded the naive CD8 cells, and terminally differentiated effector memory CD45RA+ cells were excluded. The sample taken for sequencing was naive CD8+ T cells from PBMCs. Source of these receptors: a man aged 18 to 29 in good health. Some clones in this sample may be carry-over from other donors' samples.

This rearrangement joins TRBV5-5 to TRBJ2-1, with 9 bases that match TRBD1. The CDR3 sequence is 15 residues long. Germline CDR1 SGHKS, CDR2 YYEKEE (reference sequence). Unmatched junction bases numbered 10, after V lost 4 bases and J lost 8 bases. The CDR3 coding sequence is TGTGCCAGCAGCGGACCGGGACAGGGAAGATATGAGCAGTTCTTC. Protein product: CASSGPGQGRYEQFF.

CDR3 bases: TGTGCCAGCAGCGTTTCGGGGTCAAGGGAGCAGTACTTC. This gives the protein CASSVSGSREQYF. V and J are TRBV9 and TRBJ2-7, with D possibly TRBD2 on 5 matching bases. Germline assignment: CDR1 SGDLS and CDR2 YYNGEE. Deletions cut 2 bases from V and 7 bases from J, with 13 bases between. The CDR3 is made up of 13 amino acids.

This sequence joins TRBV28 and TRBJ2-1; 9 nucleotides align to TRBD2. This CDR3 contains 13 residues. CDR1 is MDHEN, CDR2 SYDVKM, per germline. V lost 6 bases to trimming and J lost 7 bases; unmatched junction nucleotides: 4. In nucleotides, the CDR3 is TGTGCCAGCAGCTCGGGACTAGCAAATGAGCAGTTCTTC. It is translated as CASSSGLANEQFF.

This rearrangement joins TRBV19 to TRBJ2-1, with 10 bases fitting TRBD2. V trimming: 4 bases; J trimming: 7 bases; junction bases outside the gene matches: 16. From germline, CDR1 is LNHDA and CDR2 SQIVND (reference sequence). The CDR3 is made up of 18 amino acids. Here the CDR3 reads CASSTAILAGEKGNEQFF. CDR3 in DNA: TGTGCCAGTAGTACGGCTATCCTAGCGGGAGAGAAAGGGAATGAGCAGTTCTTC.